This T cell receptor (beta chain) was recorded in a study of T cell responses to AZD1222 COVID-19 vaccine (dated by TCRdb to the early 2020s). About the investigation overall: AZD1222 recipients with second doses at about 4 weeks or about 12 weeks were pooled, because spike-specific TCR depth and breadth did not differ between schedules. TCR sequencing covered 233 trial participants: 200 to 220 given two doses of AZD1222 and about 26 given two doses of MenACWY control vaccine. Trial participants were enrolled into age subgroups of 18-55, 56-69 and 70-plus years, which contained about 160, 30 and 59 TCR-sequenced participants, respectively. Paper-wide results and their limitations: Participants were mostly white British, with more females than males. The authors suggested clonal diversity may have been underestimated. Vaccine-associated CD4 TCRs spanned the whole spike protein, with dominant responses in regions 160-218 and 743-854. Nearly half of unique spike-specific TCRs reportedly recognized epitopes outside regions mutated in the B.1.351 and B.1.1.7 variants. Because no day 14 peak-response samples were available, the repertoires could be characterized only after the peak T cell response. In the small 56-69-year group, the increase in depth fell short of significance, most likely because of low power. Conclusions about previously exposed vaccinees are limited, since just five or six AZD1222 recipients were seropositive for SARS-CoV-2 at baseline. After two AZD1222 doses, spike-specific TCR breadth and depth were significantly higher than at day 0 and than in MenACWY recipients.

This specimen's time point label, per the study, means: baseline before first vaccination. The vaccinee samples were drawn from two UK trials, COV001 and COV002, one of which was a single-blind randomized controlled phase 2/3 trial testing AZD1222 (ChAdOx1 nCoV-19) in healthy adults. Trial participant PBMC samples were collected at day 0 and day 28 after the second dose for TCRbeta chain sequencing. With respect to this clone: Its antigen remains unidentified. There are no base qualities to consult, and no much larger clone falls within one base.

The CDR3 regions of human TCRbeta chains were analyzed by immunosequencing. In the authors' own workflow: TCRs in the repertoires were matched against a reference library of SARS-CoV-2-specific TCRs that had been generated with the MIRA antigen-specificity platform. Breadth was defined as the fraction of unique TCRs that were SARS-CoV-2-associated. Depth was defined as the fraction of total T cells that were SARS-CoV-2-associated. Each spike-specific TCR was assigned to its reactive spike region and to a CD4 or CD8 class using the MIRA data. Log10-transformed breadth and depth values were compared by one-way ANOVA with Sidak's multiple comparisons tests. TCRdb mirrors the immuneACCESS table, restricted to in-frame sequences. Some clones are absent from its copies; in checked studies, under half trace to an unresolved V gene, and the reason for the others is unknown. Clonal size and the V and J genes are those of that table, whereas D and trimming came from the DNA. Present in this sample are 130,000 to 150,000 clones, just over 90% of which were seen just once. Clones ranked in the top ten supply about 1.9% of the sample.

V sheds 7 bases and J sheds 5 bases, leaving 11 bases between their ends. From its cysteine to its phenylalanine, the CDR3 spans 12 amino acids. Only the CDR3 part of the read is kept: 36 bases, read in frame from the first base. CDR1 and CDR2 are drawn from the germline V gene (reference sequence): LNHDA, SQIVND. The sequenced sample was peripheral blood, obtained on day 0 of AZD1222 vaccination. The receptor chain draws on TRBV19 and TRBJ2-5; no D gene call is confident. The source of this sequence is an adult in good health. Here is the DNA: TGTGCCAGTATGGGGATTGGGGAGACCCAGTACTTC. Translated, it reads CASMGIGETQYF.